In its sample, the clone carrying this T cell receptor beta chain was seen many times. Its antigen is not known. Time point meaning: pre-sensitization, week 0. Treatment in this sample: therapeutic diphenylcyclopropenone sensitization with weekly scalp DPC. The source of the sample is a study of human T cells and chemical hapten exposure. Study outcomes and limitations: TCRs whose frequency exceeded 1 in 1000 remained the same following DPC sensitization. Patch test scores rose with PT1 expanded TCR counts, a positive correlation.

The germline V gene encodes CDR1 SGHRS and CDR2 YFSETQ. J lost 3 bases, V lost 4 bases, and 8 bases had no gene match. This CDR3 comprises 17 residues. TCRdb re-derived calls from the RACE reads in MiXCR, one entry per CDR3 protein. The repertoire includes about 120,000 distinct CDR3 sequences, roughly 14% of them detected once, and approximately 3% sits in the top ten. This TCR was sampled from a woman aged 18-29 years with alopecia areata. Some clones in this sample may be carry-over from other donors' samples. The chain recombines TRBV5-1 with TRBJ1-5; 12 nucleotides agree with TRBD1. The starting material was whole blood, obtained in connection with sensitization to the hapten diphenylcyclopropenone (DPC). Here the CDR3 DNA reads TGCGCCAGCAGCGCAACCGGGACAGGGGGCTACAATCAGCCCCAGCATTTT. This encodes CASSATGTGGYNQPQHF. Together with reference TRBV5-1 and TRBJ1-5, the CDR3 gives the full variable domain: KAGVTQTPRYLIKTRGQQVTLSCSPISGHRSVSWYQQTPGQGLQFLFEYFSETQRNKGNFPGRFSGRQFSNSRSEMNVSTLELGDSALYLCASSATGTGGYNQPQHFGDGTRLSIL.